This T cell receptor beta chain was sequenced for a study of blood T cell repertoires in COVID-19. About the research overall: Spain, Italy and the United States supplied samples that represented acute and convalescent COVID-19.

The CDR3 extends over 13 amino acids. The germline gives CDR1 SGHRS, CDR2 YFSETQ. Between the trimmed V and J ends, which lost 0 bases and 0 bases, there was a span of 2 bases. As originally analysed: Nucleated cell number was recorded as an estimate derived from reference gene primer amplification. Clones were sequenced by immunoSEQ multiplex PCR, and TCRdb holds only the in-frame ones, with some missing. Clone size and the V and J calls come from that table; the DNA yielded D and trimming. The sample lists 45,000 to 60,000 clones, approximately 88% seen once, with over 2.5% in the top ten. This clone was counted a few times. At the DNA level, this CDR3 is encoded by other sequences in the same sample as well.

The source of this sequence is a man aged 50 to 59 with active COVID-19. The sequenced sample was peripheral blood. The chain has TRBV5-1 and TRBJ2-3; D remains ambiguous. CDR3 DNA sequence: TGCGCCAGCAGCTTGGCAAGCACAGATACGCAGTATTTT. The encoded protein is CASSLASTDTQYF.